The 2 T cell receptor beta chains listed next were all sequenced from one sample in a study of human T cells and chemical hapten exposure. TCRdb re-called the RACE reads with MiXCR, one entry per CDR3 protein. This table has about 82,000 distinct CDR3 sequences, 10% to 15% appearing once. The time point was: patch test 3, about 24 weeks after DPC sensitization. Treatment given: therapeutic diphenylcyclopropenone sensitization with weekly scalp DPC. This specimen consisted of whole blood, obtained in connection with sensitization to the hapten diphenylcyclopropenone (DPC). All receptors come from a woman aged 50 to 60 with alopecia areata. Some clones in this sample may be carry-over from other donors' samples.

This clonotype was picked up many times. The V call is TRBV6-5, the J call TRBJ2-7; 7 positions match TRBD1. CDR3 length: 19 residues. Germline trimming cut 6 bases from V and 6 bases from J; bases unmatched to any gene: 26. The V gene's germline CDR1 is MNHEY and CDR2 SVGAGI. This chain's CDR3 is CASSPELPTGASIVGEQYF. CDR3 in DNA: TGTGCCAGCAGCCCCGAATTGCCCACAGGGGCATCGATAGTGGGCGAGCAGTACTTC.

V usage is TRBV7-9 and J usage is TRBJ2-2; D is uncertain. With 6 bases removed from V and 6 bases from J, the gap between germline ends came to 8 bases. The CDR3 has 12 residues. Germline V gene lookup returns CDR1 SEHNR and CDR2 FQNEAQ (reference sequence). CDR3 in DNA: TGTGCCAGCAGAAGGTTGGCCGGGGAGCTGTTTTTT. Residues: CASRRLAGELFF.